This T cell receptor beta chain was identified in a study of cytomegalovirus exposure and HLA in healthy donors. This PCR relied on a set of 60 Vbeta primers and 13 Jbeta primers. This table comes from immunoSEQ multiplex PCR, and its TCRdb copy is limited to in-frame clones, with some not included. This table has 150,000 or so clones, around 84% appearing once. Broader study findings: No immune exposure information besides CMV serostatus was available. The number of N-insertions in an Asian-associated ancestry cluster was reportedly below the roughly 670-donor mean in a later analysis. Later analysis showed most CMV-associated TCR beta chains appearing HLA-restricted. Reportedly, diagnosis of cytomegalovirus status by the classifier showed high specificity and sensitivity.

The CDR3 loop spans 14 amino acids. V lost 6 bases and J lost 3; bases outside the gene matches: 4. The germline CDR1 and CDR2 sequences are SNHLY and FYNNEI. A word on this clone: Its antigen is unknown.

V and J are TRBV2 and TRBJ2-3; 9 bases line up with TRBD1. The receptor's source is a woman aged 18-29 years in good health and CMV-seronegative. The sequencing input was PBMCs. In DNA, the CDR3 is TGTGCCAGCAGCGAGACAGGGGGAACAGATACGCAGTATTTT. Protein: CASSETGGTDTQYF.